What follows are 28 T cell receptor beta chains derived from one specimen sequenced in a study of blood T cells in healthy people across ages. It was with a sample-barcoded 5' primer and a J-beta primer mix that a second PCR of roughly 7 to 11 cycles was run. TCRdb processed the 5' RACE reads anew with MiXCR; each CDR3 protein has one entry. This sample yields approximately 780,000 distinct CDR3 sequences, of which around 24% are seen a single time; 3% belongs to the top ten. These sequences were also reported in another study, on T cells of mothers and their children.

Sequenced material: blood. The receptor source for this set is a boy between 5 and 17 years old in good health.

This clonotype has just a few counts. The chain employs TRBV4-1 and TRBJ2-3, with 11 bases identical to TRBD2. This CDR3 spans 16 amino acids. Germline assignment: CDR1 MGHRA and CDR2 YSYEKL. J was trimmed by 2 bases and V by 1 base; bases with no gene match: 2. CDR3 sequence (DNA): TGCGCCAGCAGCCAAGGTAGCGGGGGGGCCACAGATACGCAGTATTTT. This encodes CASSQGSGGATDTQYF.

This clonotype occurred a few times. CDR3 in DNA: TGTGCCATCACTCCGGGGGGACAGGGTAACGAGCAGTACTTC. Its protein is CAITPGGQGNEQYF. The chain recombines TRBV10-3 with TRBJ2-7; 9 nucleotides agree with TRBD1. Germline CDR1 is ENHRY and CDR2 is SYGVKD. The CDR3 is 14 residues long. J lost 5 bases, V lost 7 bases, and 9 bases had no gene match.

V usage is TRBV25-1 and J usage is TRBJ2-5; TRBD2 is a possible D gene (5 bases). The CDR3 runs to 12 residues. V lost 6 bases and J lost 1, with 6 bases in between. Germline assignment: CDR1 MGHDK and CDR2 SYGVNS. In DNA, the CDR3 is TGTGCCAGCAGAGCGGCCCAAGAGACCCAGTACTTC. It specifies CASRAAQETQYF. The whole variable domain, remainder taken from reference TRBV25-1 and TRBJ2-5, is EADIYQTPRYLVIGTGKKITLECSQTMGHDKMYWYQQDPGMELHLIHYSYGVNSTEKGDLSSESTVSRIRTEHFPLTLESARPSHTSQYLCASRAAQETQYFGPGTRLLVL.

The V gene is TRBV6-6, the J gene TRBJ1-4, with 9 bases fitting TRBD1. Germline CDR1 reads MNHNY; CDR2 reads SVGAGI (reference sequence). Unmatched junction bases numbered 6, after V lost 5 bases and J lost 5 bases. This CDR3 comprises 15 residues. CDR3 in amino acids: CASSVQTGGNEKLFF. In nucleotides, the CDR3 is TGTGCCAGCAGTGTGCAGACAGGGGGAAATGAAAAACTGTTTTTT.

The chain employs TRBV6-1 and TRBJ2-1, with D unresolved. TRBJ2-7 explains the end of the DNA better; the J call may be wrong. CDR1 is MNHNS and CDR2 is SASEGT in the germline V gene. This CDR3 spans 13 amino acids. CDR3 residues: CASSEGKSYEQYF. CDR3 nucleotide sequence: TGTGCCAGCAGTGAAGGGAAATCCTACGAGCAGTACTTC.

To note about this clonotype: The junction differs from germline at one of its ends, possibly a read error. The rearrangement uses TRBV3-1 and TRBJ2-5; TRBD1 might be the D (6 bases). This CDR3 is built from 14 residues. CDR1 is LGHDT, CDR2 YNNKEL, per germline (reference sequence). In nucleotides, the CDR3 is TGTGCCAGCAGCCCGACAGGTCGGTCCTACGAGCAGTATTTC. This gives the protein CASSPTGRSYEQYF.

This clonotype was seen a few times. This chain links TRBV12-3 or TRBV12-4 with TRBJ2-5; D call uncertain. Matching the DNA end better, TRBJ2-1 makes the J call doubtful. The CDR3 spans 14 residues. The CDR3 coding sequence is TGTGCCAGCAGTTTAGATACAAGGCTCGGTGAGCAGTTCTTC. Translation: CASSLDTRLGEQFF.

On this clonotype: A much bigger clone sits one base away, suggesting this may be a read error. V is TRBV29-1 and J is TRBJ1-5; 10 nucleotides agree with TRBD1. V lost 7 bases and J lost 6; bases outside the gene matches: 6. The CDR3 covers 13 residues. Germline CDR1 is SQVTM and CDR2 is ANQGSEA. The CDR3 here is CSAGQGVGQPQHF. CDR3 in DNA: TGCAGCGCCGGACAGGGGGTTGGTCAGCCCCAGCATTTT.

The gene calls are TRBV20-1 and TRBJ1-4; possible D gene TRBD1, 6 bases. The CDR3 extends over 13 amino acids. Germline V lookup: CDR1 DFQATT, CDR2 SNEGSKA (reference sequence). V dropped 4 bases and J dropped 4 bases, with 10 bases sitting between them. The CDR3 region is CSAIGQLNEKLFF. CDR3 sequence (DNA): TGCAGTGCTATAGGACAGCTTAATGAAAAACTGTTTTTT.

In this sample, this clonotype turned up a few times. The gene calls are TRBV10-2 and TRBJ1-4; D might be TRBD1 (6 bases). The germline CDR1 and CDR2 sequences are WSHSY and SAAADI. CDR3 length equals 14 residues. Trimming removed 8 bases from V and 0 bases from J, with 10 bases in between. For the CDR3, the DNA is TGCGCCAGCGGACAGCCTGCAACTAATGAAAAACTGTTTTTT. Encoded protein: CASGQPATNEKLFF.

The CDR3 protein is CASSQVGYRTSGPFF. The DNA of the CDR3 is TGTGCCAGCAGCCAAGTTGGGTACCGGACTAGCGGCCCGTTCTTC. This chain links TRBV14 with TRBJ2-1, with 10 positions matching TRBD2. V lost 1 base, J lost 15 bases, and 12 bases stayed unmatched. Per germline, CDR1 SGHDN and CDR2 FVKESK. This CDR3 is 15 amino acids long.

The sample holds a few counts of this clonotype. J is TRBJ2-7 and V is TRBV20-1, with D tentatively TRBD1 (7 bases). Germline-derived CDR1 and CDR2 are DFQATT and SNEGSKA (reference sequence). The CDR3 extends over 15 amino acids. V was clipped by 2 bases and J by 6 bases, with 20 bases between them. The chain's CDR3 is CSARIAAGGMGEQYF. The CDR3 DNA is TGCAGTGCTAGAATAGCGGCAGGGGGTATGGGCGAGCAGTACTTC.

This clonotype has just a few counts. The chain recombines TRBV5-1 with TRBJ1-4; D is perhaps TRBD1 (5 bases). The V end lost 2 bases, the J end lost 8 bases, and 10 bases lay between the germline ends. Germline-derived CDR1 and CDR2 are SGHRS and YFSETQ. The length of the CDR3 is 13 residues. Written as DNA, the CDR3 is TGCGCCAGCAGCTTCGGGGGTAGCGAAAAACTGTTTTTT. Protein: CASSFGGSEKLFF.

The table lists this clonotype with a few counts. The J gene is TRBJ2-7, the V gene TRBV5-1, with 7 bases aligning to TRBD1. There are 14 residues in the CDR3. Germline V CDR1 and CDR2: SGHRS, YFSETQ. V was clipped by 4 bases and J by 5 bases; unmatched bases: 9. In nucleotides, the CDR3 is TGCGCCAGCAGCCCGGACAGGTTTACAAACGAGCAGTACTTC. The encoded protein is CASSPDRFTNEQYF.

The V gene is TRBV7-2, the J gene TRBJ2-7; the D gene could be TRBD1 or TRBD2 (5 bases each). V gave up 6 bases and J gave up 0 bases, with 15 bases separating them. This CDR3 spans 15 amino acids. Germline V lookup: CDR1 SGHTA, CDR2 FQGNSA. CDR3 region: CASSLVGTSSYEQYF. CDR3 nucleotide sequence: TGTGCCAGCAGTCTCGTCGGGACCAGCTCCTACGAGCAGTACTTC.

The chain has TRBV7-2 and TRBJ2-5; D gene ambiguous. The CDR3 extends over 13 amino acids. The V end lost 1 base, the J end lost 5 bases, and 8 bases lay between the germline ends. In germline, CDR1 is SGHTA, CDR2 FQGNSA. CDR3 sequence (DNA): TGTGCCAGCAGCTTAGTGTTTCGGGAGACCCAGTACTTC. Translating gives CASSLVFRETQYF.

The chain couples TRBV12-3 or TRBV12-4 to TRBJ1-2, with TRBD1 matching 7 bases. V shed 3 bases and J 3 bases; nucleotides not matched to a gene: 7. The CDR3 covers 15 residues. The CDR3 spells CASSLTGQVYYGYTF. The CDR3 region has the DNA TGTGCCAGCAGTTTGACAGGACAGGTCTACTATGGCTACACCTTC.

Only a few counts were recorded for this clonotype. V and J are TRBV6-6 and TRBJ1-4; D remains unclear. This CDR3 contains 12 residues. The germline V gene has CDR1 MNHNY and CDR2 SVGAGI (reference sequence). The V end was cut by 7 bases, the J end by 6 bases, with 9 bases between. CDR3 protein: CASTSRDEKLFF. The CDR3 DNA follows: TGTGCCAGCACCTCCCGGGATGAAAAACTGTTTTTT.

This clonotype was recorded at least ten times. J is TRBJ2-1 and V is TRBV4-1; 14 nucleotides align to TRBD2. CDR1 is MGHRA and CDR2 is YSYEKL in the germline V gene. This CDR3 is built from 20 residues. The ends lost 0 bases at V and 3 bases at J; junction bases unmatched: 10. The CDR3 region has the DNA TGCGCCAGCAGCCAAGATAAGGGGGGACTAGCGGGGGTTGGCTACAATGAGCAGTTCTTC. Residues: CASSQDKGGLAGVGYNEQFF.

The chain carries TRBV4-1 and TRBJ1-6; 8 positions agree with TRBD1. Per germline, CDR1 MGHRA and CDR2 YSYEKL. Trimming cost V 0 bases and J 6 bases; bases outside gene matches: 4. The CDR3 covers 16 residues. The CDR3 nucleotides are TGCGCCAGCAGCCAAGATCAGGGGGCCGCTAATTCACCCCTCCACTTT. It yields the protein CASSQDQGAANSPLHF.

This clonotype was recorded many times. This rearrangement joins TRBV7-9 to TRBJ2-3; D is perhaps TRBD2 (5 bases). This CDR3 contains 14 residues. The germline V and J ends were trimmed by 4 bases and 8 bases, with 16 bases remaining between them. The germline CDR1 and CDR2 sequences are SEHNR and FQNEAQ (reference sequence). The CDR3 spells CASSYLRGHGTQYF. DNA for the CDR3: TGTGCCAGCAGCTATCTTCGGGGTCACGGTACGCAGTATTTT.

The chain couples TRBV5-1 to TRBJ1-2, with unresolved D. The CDR3 has 13 amino acids. Trimming stripped 2 bases from V and 1 base from J, with 6 bases between. CDR1 is SGHRS, CDR2 YFSETQ, per germline. The CDR3, as DNA: TGCGCCAGCAGCTTTGCGGATAACTATGGCTACACCTTC. This gives the protein CASSFADNYGYTF.

Only a few counts were recorded for this clonotype. Written as DNA, the CDR3 is TGCGCCAGCAGCTCCCTTGGGGGGAACGAGCAGTACTTC. The encoded protein is CASSSLGGNEQYF. The chain couples TRBV5-1 to TRBJ2-7; a possible D gene is TRBD2 (6 bases). The CDR3 runs to 13 residues. Germline CDR1 and CDR2: SGHRS and YFSETQ. V was shortened by 3 bases and J by 5 bases, with 12 bases between the two germline ends.

This sequence joins TRBV4-1 and TRBJ1-4, with a tentative D call TRBD1 (5 bases). The germline gives CDR1 MGHRA, CDR2 YSYEKL. Trimming shortened V by 3 bases and J by 5 bases, and 13 bases separated the two germline ends. The CDR3 is 15 amino acids. The CDR3, as DNA: TGCGCCAGCAGCCACCGACAGTCCCGGAATGAAAAACTGTTTTTT. This encodes CASSHRQSRNEKLFF.

A remark on this clonotype: One end of the junction fails to match germline, which may point to a read error. The V and J genes are TRBV7-9 and TRBJ2-1; 8 nucleotides align to TRBD1. CDR3 length: 13 amino acids. Germline V gives CDR1 SEHNR, CDR2 FQNEAQ (reference sequence). The CDR3 region has the DNA TGTGCCAGCGGACGGACAGGGACGAATGAGCAGTTTTTC. Translation: CASGRTGTNEQFF.

This clonotype was found once. This chain links TRBV2 with TRBJ2-3; the match to TRBD1 covers 8 bases. With V trimmed by 6 bases and J by 7 bases, 12 bases remained unmatched. The CDR3 contains 15 residues. Per the germline V gene, CDR1 is SNHLY and CDR2 is FYNNEI. DNA for the CDR3: TGTGCCAGCAGACCTAAGAGGACAGGGTTAAATACGCAGTATTTT. It is translated as CASRPKRTGLNTQYF.

The V call is TRBV12-3 or TRBV12-4, the J call TRBJ2-4; no clear D. V dropped 5 bases and J dropped 3 bases, with 14 bases sitting between them. The CDR3 sequence is 15 residues long. The DNA of the CDR3 is TGTGCCAGCAGTAACTCCGGGTTGGGCAAAAACATTCAGTACTTC. It encodes CASSNSGLGKNIQYF.

This clonotype has a handful of counts. The J gene is TRBJ2-7, the V gene TRBV5-1; 8 bases align to TRBD2. Germline assignment: CDR1 SGHRS and CDR2 YFSETQ. V shed 8 bases and J 8 bases; nucleotides not matched to a gene: 12. This CDR3 spans 13 amino acids. The CDR3 protein is CASTSGQRGQQYF. CDR3 coding DNA: TGCGCCAGTACTAGCGGTCAACGAGGGCAGCAGTACTTC.